Sequencing of this TCR beta chain was carried out in a study of cytomegalovirus exposure and HLA in healthy donors. Study-wide points: CMV serostatus was the only immune exposure information that was available. Reports showed the classifier diagnosing cytomegalovirus status with high specificity and sensitivity. As a later analysis revealed, most CMV-associated TCR beta chains appeared HLA-restricted.

Trimming cost V 5 bases and J 4 bases; bases outside gene matches: 3. This CDR3 is built from 13 residues. The V gene's germline CDR1 is WNHNN and CDR2 SYGVQD (reference sequence). The primer mix had 60 Vbeta and 13 Jbeta primers. Profiled with immunoSEQ multiplex PCR; TCRdb holds only in-frame clones, not every one. Of approximately 240,000 clones in the sample, around four fifths were seen once. Turning to this clone: What it binds is not known.

This TCR derives from a woman aged 60-75 years in good health and CMV-seropositive. The chain employs TRBV10-1 and TRBJ1-2, with 8 bases matching TRBD1. The sequenced sample was PBMCs. The CDR3 coding sequence is TGCGCCAGCAGTCCCGGGACAGGCTATGGCTACACCTTC. Protein sequence: CASSPGTGYGYTF.